This T cell receptor beta chain is drawn from a study of CD8+ T cells in alopecia areata. Specimens obtained from alopecia areata patients comprised lesional scalp punch biopsies and peripheral blood. Details on this clone: Its target is unknown.

Study-wide results and limits: Alopecia totalis/universalis scalp especially showed more expanded CD8+ clones than normal scalp.

cDNA prepared by RNA extraction and subsequent reverse transcription served as the template for sequencing. Produced via immunoSEQ multiplex PCR; TCRdb's table is partial and in-frame only. The profile shows under 300,000 clones, under 80% of them singletons. This TCR was sampled from a human donor with alopecia areata. This specimen was CD4+ T cells sorted from blood, taken at week 0.

CDR3 coding DNA: TGCGCCAGCAGCCAATTTACAGGGCTAACTAATGAAAAACTGTTTTTT. This sequence encodes CASSQFTGLTNEKLFF. The chain carries TRBV4-1 and TRBJ1-4; D perhaps matches TRBD1 (6 bases). V lost 2 bases and J lost 1, with 11 bases in between. The CDR3 contains 16 residues. Germline-derived CDR1 and CDR2 are MGHRA and YSYEKL.